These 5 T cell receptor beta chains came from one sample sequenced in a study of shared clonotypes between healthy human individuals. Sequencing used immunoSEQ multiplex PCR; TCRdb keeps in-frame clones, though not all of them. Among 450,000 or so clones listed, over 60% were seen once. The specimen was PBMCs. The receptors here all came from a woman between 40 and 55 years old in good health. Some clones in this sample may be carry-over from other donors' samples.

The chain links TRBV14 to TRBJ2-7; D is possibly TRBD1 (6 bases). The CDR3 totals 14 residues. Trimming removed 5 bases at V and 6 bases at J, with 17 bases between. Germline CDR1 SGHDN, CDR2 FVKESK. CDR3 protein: CASSDRLAYSEQYF. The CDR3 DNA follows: TGTGCCAGCAGCGACAGGTTGGCGTACTCCGAGCAGTACTTC.

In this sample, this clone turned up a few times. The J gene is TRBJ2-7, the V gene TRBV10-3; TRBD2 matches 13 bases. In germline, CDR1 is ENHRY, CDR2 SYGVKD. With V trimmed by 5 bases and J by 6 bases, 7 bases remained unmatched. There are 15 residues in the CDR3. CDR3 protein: CAISPTSGRALEQYF. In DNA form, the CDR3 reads TGTGCCATCAGTCCAACTAGCGGGAGGGCCCTCGAGCAGTACTTC.

The CDR3 is CASSLVQGEVGDEKLFF. CDR3 in DNA: TGTGCCAGCAGCTTAGTACAGGGGGAAGTTGGTGATGAAAAACTGTTTTTT. The chain couples TRBV7-8 to TRBJ1-4; 8 bases fit TRBD1. Per germline, CDR1 SGHVS and CDR2 FQNEAQ. The V and J ends lost 1 base and 6 bases, in that order; junction bases with no gene match: 10. The CDR3 spans 17 residues.

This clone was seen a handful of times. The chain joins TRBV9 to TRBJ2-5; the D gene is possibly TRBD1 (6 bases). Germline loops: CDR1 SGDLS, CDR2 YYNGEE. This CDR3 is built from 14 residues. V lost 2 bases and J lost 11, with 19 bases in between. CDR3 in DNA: TGTGCCAGCAGCGTGTCGGACAGCCAGGGTGGGCAGTACTTC. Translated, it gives CASSVSDSQGGQYF. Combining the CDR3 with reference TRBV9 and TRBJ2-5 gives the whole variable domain DSGVTQTPKHLITATGQRVTLRCSPRSGDLSVYWYQQSLDQGLQFLIQYYNGEERAKGNILERFSAQQFPDLHSELNLSSLELGDSALYFCASSVSDSQGGQYFGPGTRLLVL.

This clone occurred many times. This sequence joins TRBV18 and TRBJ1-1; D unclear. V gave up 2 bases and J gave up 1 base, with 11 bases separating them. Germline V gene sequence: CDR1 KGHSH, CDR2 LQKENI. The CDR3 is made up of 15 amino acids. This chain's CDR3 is CASSPLGTWNTEAFF. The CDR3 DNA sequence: TGTGCCAGCTCACCATTGGGCACCTGGAACACTGAAGCTTTCTTT.